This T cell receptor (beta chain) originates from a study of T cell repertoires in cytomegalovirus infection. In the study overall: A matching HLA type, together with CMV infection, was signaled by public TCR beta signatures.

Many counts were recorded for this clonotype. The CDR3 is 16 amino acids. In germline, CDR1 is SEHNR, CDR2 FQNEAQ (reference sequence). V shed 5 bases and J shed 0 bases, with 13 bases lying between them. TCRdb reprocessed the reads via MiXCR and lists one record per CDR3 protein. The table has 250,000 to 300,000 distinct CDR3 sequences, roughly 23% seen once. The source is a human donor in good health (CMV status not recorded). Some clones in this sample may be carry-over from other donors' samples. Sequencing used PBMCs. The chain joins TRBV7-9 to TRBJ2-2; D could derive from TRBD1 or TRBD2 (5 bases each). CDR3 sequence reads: CASSVSGTSNTGELFF. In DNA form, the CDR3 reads TGTGCCAGCAGCGTCTCCGGGACCTCGAACACCGGGGAGCTGTTTTTT.